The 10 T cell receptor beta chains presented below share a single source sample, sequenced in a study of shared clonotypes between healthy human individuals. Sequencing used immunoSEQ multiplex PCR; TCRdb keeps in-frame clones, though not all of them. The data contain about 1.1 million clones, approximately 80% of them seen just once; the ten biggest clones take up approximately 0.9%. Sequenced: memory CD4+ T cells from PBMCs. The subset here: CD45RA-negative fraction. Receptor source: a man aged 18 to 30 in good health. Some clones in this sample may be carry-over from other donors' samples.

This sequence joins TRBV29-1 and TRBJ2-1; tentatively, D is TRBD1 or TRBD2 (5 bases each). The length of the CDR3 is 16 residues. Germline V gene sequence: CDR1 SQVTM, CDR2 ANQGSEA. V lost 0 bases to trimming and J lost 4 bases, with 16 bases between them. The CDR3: CSVEDLGPFLYNEQFF. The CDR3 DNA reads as TGCAGCGTTGAAGATTTGGGACCGTTCCTTTACAATGAGCAGTTCTTC.

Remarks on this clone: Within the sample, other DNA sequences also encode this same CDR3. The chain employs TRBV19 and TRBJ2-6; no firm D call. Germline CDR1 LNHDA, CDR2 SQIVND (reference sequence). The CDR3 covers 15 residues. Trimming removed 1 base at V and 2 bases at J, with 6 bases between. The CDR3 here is CASSIGGPGANVLTF. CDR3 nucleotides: TGTGCCAGTAGTATAGGTGGGCCTGGGGCCAACGTCCTGACTTTC.

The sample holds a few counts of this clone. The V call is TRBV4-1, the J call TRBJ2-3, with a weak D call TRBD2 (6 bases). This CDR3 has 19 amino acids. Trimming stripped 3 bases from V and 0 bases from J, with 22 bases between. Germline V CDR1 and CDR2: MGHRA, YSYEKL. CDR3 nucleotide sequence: TGCGCCAGCAGCCACCCCTCGGGGCGGGGATCACTTAGCACAGATACGCAGTATTTT. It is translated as CASSHPSGRGSLSTDTQYF.

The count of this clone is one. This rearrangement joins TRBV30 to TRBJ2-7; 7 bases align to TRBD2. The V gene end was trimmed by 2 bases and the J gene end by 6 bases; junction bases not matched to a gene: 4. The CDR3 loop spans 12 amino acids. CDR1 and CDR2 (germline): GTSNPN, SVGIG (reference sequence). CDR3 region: CAWSRLAGEQYF. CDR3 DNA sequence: TGTGCCTGGAGTAGATTAGCGGGCGAGCAGTACTTC.

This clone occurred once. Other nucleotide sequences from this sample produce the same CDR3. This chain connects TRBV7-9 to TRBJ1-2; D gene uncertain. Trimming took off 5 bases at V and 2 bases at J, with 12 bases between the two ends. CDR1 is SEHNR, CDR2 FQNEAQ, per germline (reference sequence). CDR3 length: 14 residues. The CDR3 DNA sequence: TGTGCCAGCAGCCACGCCGTTTCCAACTATGGCTACACCTTC. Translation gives CASSHAVSNYGYTF.

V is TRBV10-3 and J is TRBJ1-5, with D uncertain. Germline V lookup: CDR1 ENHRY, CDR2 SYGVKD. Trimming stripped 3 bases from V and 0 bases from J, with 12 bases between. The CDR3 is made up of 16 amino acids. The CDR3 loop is CAISDRAGNSNQPQHF. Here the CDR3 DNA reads TGTGCCATCAGTGATAGGGCAGGTAATAGCAATCAGCCCCAGCATTTT.

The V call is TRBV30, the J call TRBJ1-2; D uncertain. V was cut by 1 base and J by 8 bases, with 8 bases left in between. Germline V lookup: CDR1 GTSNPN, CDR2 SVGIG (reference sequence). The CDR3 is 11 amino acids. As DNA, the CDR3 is TGTGCCTGGAGTGAACTCGACGGCTACACCTTC. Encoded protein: CAWSELDGYTF. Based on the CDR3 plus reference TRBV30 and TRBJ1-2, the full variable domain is SQTIHQWPATLVQPVGSPLSLECTVEGTSNPNLYWYRQAAGRGLQLLFYSVGIGQISSEVPQNLSASRPQDRQFILSSKKLLLSDSGFYLCAWSELDGYTFGSGTRLTVV.

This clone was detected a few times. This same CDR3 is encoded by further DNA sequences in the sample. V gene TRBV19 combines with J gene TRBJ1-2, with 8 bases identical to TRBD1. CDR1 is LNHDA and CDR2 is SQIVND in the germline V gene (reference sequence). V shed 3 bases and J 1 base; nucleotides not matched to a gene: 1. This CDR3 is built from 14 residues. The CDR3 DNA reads TGTGCCAGTAGTATTGGGACAGGTAACTATGGCTACACCTTC. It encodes CASSIGTGNYGYTF.

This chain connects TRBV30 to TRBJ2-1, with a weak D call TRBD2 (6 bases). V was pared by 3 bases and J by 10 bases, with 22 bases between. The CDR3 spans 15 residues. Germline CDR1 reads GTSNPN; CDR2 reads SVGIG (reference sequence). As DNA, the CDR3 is TGTGCCTGGAGCGATTTTAGCGGCCGACTGCGGGAGCAGTTCTTC. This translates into CAWSDFSGRLREQFF.

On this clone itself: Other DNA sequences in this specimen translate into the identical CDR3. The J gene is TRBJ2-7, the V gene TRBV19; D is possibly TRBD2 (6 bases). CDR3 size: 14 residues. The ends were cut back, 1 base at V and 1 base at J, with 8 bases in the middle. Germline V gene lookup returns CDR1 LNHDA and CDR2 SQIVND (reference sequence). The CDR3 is CASSIGGGSYEQYF. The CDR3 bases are TGTGCCAGTAGTATAGGTGGAGGGTCCTACGAGCAGTACTTC.